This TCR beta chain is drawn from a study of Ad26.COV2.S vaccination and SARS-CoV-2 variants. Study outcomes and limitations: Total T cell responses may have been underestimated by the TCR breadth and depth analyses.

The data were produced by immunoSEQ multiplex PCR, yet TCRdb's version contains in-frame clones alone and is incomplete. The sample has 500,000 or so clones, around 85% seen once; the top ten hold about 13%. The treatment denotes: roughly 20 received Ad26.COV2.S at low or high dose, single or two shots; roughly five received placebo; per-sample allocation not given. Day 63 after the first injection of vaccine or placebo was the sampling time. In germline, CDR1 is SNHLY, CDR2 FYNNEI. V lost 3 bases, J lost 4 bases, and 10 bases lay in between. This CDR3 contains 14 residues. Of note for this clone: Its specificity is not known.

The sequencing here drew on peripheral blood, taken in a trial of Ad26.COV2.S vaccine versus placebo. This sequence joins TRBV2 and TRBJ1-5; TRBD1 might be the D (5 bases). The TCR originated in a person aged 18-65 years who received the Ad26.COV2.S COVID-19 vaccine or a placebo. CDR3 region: CASSEGRGNQPQHF. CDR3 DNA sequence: TGTGCCAGCAGTGAGGGTCGGGGGAATCAGCCCCAGCATTTT.